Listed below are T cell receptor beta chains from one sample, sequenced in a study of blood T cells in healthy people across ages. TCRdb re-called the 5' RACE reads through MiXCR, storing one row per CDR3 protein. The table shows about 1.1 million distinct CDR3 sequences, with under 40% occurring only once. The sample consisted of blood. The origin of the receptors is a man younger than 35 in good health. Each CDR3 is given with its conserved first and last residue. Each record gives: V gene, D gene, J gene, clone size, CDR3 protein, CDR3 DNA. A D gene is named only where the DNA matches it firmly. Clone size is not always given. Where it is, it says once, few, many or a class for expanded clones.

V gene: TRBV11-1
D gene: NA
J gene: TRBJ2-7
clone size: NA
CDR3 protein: CASSVRPTEGSYEQYF
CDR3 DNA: TGTGCCAGCAGCGTCCGTCCTACCGAAGGATCCTACGAGCAGTACTTC

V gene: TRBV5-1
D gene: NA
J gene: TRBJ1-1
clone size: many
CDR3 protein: CASSLEGTEAFF
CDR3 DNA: TGCGCCAGCAGCTTGGAGGGCACTGAAGCTTTCTTT

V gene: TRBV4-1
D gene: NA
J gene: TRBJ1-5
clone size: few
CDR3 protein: CASSQDGTNQPQHF
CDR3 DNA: TGCGCCAGCAGCCAAGACGGTACCAATCAGCCCCAGCATTTT

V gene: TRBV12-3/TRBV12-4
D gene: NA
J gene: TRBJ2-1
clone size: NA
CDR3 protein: CASSLARDGAYNEQFF
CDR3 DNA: TGTGCCAGCAGTTTAGCGAGAGACGGGGCCTACAATGAGCAGTTCTTC

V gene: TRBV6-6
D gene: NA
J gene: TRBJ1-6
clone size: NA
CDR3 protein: CASSYRDYNSPLHF
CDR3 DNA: TGTGCCAGCAGTTACAGGGATTATAATTCACCCCTCCACTTT

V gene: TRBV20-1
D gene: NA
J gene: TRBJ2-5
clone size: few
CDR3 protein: CSAALGPQETQYF
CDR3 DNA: TGCAGTGCCGCACTCGGGCCCCAAGAGACCCAGTACTTC

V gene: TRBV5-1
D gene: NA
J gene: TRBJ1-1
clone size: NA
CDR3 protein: CASSPPTGVEAFF
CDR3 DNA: TGCGCCAGCAGCCCTCCGACAGGAGTAGAAGCTTTCTTT

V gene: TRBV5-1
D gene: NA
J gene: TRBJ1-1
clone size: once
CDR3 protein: CASSSALDGGTEAFF
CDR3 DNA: TGCGCCAGCAGCTCAGCCCTGGATGGGGGAACTGAAGCTTTCTTT

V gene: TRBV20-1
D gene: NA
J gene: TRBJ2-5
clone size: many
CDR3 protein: CSARDGTWQTQYF
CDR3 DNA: TGCAGTGCTAGAGACGGGACCTGGCAGACCCAGTACTTC

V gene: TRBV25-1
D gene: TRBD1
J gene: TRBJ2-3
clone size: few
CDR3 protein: CASRVGGAGTDTQYF
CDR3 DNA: TGTGCCAGCAGGGTAGGGGGCGCGGGCACAGATACGCAGTATTTT

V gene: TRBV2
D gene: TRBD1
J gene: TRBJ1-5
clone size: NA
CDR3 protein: CASSDWTGAALNQPQHF
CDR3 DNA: TGTGCCAGCAGTGATTGGACAGGGGCAGCCCTCAATCAGCCCCAGCATTTT

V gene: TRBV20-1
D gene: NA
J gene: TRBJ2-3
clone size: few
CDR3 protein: CSANRDLGSDTQYF
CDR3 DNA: TGCAGTGCTAACAGGGATTTGGGCTCAGATACGCAGTATTTT

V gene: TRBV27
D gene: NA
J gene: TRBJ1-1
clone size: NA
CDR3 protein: CASSLKEGYEAFF
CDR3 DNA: TGTGCCAGCAGTTTAAAGGAGGGGTATGAAGCTTTCTTT

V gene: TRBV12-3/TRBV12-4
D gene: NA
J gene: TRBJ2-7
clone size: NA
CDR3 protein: CASIPSVGEVYEQYF
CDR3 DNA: TGTGCCAGCATCCCTAGCGTGGGAGAAGTTTACGAGCAGTACTTC

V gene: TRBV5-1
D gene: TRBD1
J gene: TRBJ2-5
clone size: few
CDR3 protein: CASSPGQGNNNEQYF
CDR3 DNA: TGCGCCAGCAGCCCTGGACAGGGGAATAACAATGAGCAGTACTTC

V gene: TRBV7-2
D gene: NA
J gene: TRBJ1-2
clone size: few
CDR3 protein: CASSFSDGYGYTF
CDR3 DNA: TGTGCCAGCAGCTTCTCGGACGGATATGGCTACACCTTC

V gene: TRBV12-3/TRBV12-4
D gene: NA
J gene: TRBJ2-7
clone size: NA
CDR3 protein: CASSLVRTISYEQYF
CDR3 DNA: TGTGCCAGCAGTTTGGTGAGGACAATCTCCTACGAGCAGTACTTC

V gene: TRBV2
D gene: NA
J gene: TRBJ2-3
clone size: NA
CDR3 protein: CASTARSDTQYF
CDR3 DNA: TGTGCCAGCACGGCTCGATCAGATACGCAGTATTTT

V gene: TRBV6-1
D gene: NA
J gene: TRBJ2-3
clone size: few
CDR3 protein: CASNWGSTDTQYF
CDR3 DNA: TGTGCCAGCAATTGGGGCAGCACAGATACGCAGTATTTT

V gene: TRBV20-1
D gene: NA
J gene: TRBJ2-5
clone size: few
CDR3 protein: CSVARGSTQETQYF
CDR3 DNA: TGCAGTGTGGCGAGGGGGTCAACCCAAGAGACCCAGTACTTC

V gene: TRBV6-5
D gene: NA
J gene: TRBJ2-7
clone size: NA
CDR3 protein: CASSVSRYNEQYF
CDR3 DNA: TGTGCCAGCAGTGTTTCGAGATACAATGAGCAGTACTTC

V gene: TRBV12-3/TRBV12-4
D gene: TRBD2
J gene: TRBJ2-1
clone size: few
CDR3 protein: CASSRAGLATYNEQFF
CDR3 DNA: TGTGCCAGCAGTCGCGCGGGACTAGCGACCTACAATGAGCAGTTCTTC

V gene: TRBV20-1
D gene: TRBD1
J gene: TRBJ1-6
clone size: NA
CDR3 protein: CSANRGGNNSPLHF
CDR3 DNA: TGCAGTGCTAACAGGGGTGGAAATAATTCACCCCTCCACTTT

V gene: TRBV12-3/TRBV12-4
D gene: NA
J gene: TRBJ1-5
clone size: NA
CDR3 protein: CASSEDSRNSNQPQRF
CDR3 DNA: TGTGCCAGCAGTGAGGACAGCCGGAATAGCAATCAGCCCCAGCGTTTT

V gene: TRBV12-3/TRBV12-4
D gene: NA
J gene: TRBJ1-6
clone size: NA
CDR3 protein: CASSRTVNYNSPLHF
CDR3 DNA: TGTGCCAGCAGTCGGACAGTAAACTATAATTCACCCCTCCACTTT

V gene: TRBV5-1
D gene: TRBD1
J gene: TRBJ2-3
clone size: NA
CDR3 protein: CASSFPLDRGRTDTQYF
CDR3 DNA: TGCGCCAGCAGCTTCCCTCTGGACAGGGGTCGCACAGATACGCAGTATTTT

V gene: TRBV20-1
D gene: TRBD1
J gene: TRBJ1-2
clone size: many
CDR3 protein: CSASGGTYGYTF
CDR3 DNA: TGCAGTGCCTCAGGGGGAACCTATGGCTACACCTTC

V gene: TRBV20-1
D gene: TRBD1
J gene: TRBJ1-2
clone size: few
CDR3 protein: CSARDQDRIVGYTF
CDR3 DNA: TGCAGTGCTAGAGACCAGGACAGGATCGTCGGCTACACCTTC

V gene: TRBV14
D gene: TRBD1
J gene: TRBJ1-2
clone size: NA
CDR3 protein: CASSQDSDGRGRNYGYTF
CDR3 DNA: TGTGCCAGCAGCCAAGATAGCGACGGTAGGGGGCGAAACTATGGCTACACCTTC

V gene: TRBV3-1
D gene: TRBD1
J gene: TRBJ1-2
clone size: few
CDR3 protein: CASAPRGRYYGYTF
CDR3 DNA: TGTGCCAGCGCCCCCAGGGGGAGATACTATGGCTACACCTTC

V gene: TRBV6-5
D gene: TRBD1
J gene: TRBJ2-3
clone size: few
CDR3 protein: CASSSQGDRGTDTQYF
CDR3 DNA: TGTGCCAGCAGCTCACAGGGGGATCGGGGCACAGATACGCAGTATTTT

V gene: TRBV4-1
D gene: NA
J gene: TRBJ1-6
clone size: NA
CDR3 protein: CASSQDGQVYNSPLHF
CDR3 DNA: TGCGCCAGCAGCCAAGATGGGCAGGTCTATAATTCACCCCTCCACTTT

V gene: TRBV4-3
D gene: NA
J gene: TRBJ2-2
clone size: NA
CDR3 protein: CASSQGRRGDAGELFF
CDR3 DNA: TGCGCCAGCAGCCAAGGGCGGCGTGGTGACGCCGGGGAGCTGTTTTTT

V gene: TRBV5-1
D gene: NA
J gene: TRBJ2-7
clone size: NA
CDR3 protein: CASSLWGTYEQYF
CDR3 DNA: TGCGCCAGCAGCTTGTGGGGAACCTACGAGCAGTACTTC

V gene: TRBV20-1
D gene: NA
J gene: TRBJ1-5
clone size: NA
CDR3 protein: CSAHGRSRPQHF
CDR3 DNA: TGCAGTGCTCACGGACGGAGTCGGCCCCAGCATTTT

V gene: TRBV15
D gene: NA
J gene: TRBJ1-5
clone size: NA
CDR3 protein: CATSRDPGANQPQHF
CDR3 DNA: TGTGCCACCAGCAGAGACCCCGGAGCCAATCAGCCCCAGCATTTT

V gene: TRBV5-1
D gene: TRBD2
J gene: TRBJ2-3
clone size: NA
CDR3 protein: CASSLAQRGTDTQYF
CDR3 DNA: TGCGCCAGCAGCTTGGCCCAGCGGGGTACAGATACGCAGTATTTT

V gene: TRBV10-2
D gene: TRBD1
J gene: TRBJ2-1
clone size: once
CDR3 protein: CASSEGQDSYNEQFF
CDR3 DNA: TGCGCCAGCAGTGAGGGACAGGACTCCTACAATGAGCAGTTCTTC

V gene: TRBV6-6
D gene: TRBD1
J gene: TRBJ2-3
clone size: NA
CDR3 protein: CASSYDDRAGLADTQYF
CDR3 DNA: TGTGCCAGCAGTTACGACGACAGGGCCGGCTTAGCAGATACGCAGTATTTT

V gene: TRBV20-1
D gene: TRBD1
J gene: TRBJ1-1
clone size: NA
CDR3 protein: CSAKDRGGVNTEAFF
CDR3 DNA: TGCAGTGCTAAGGACAGGGGGGGAGTGAACACTGAAGCTTTCTTT

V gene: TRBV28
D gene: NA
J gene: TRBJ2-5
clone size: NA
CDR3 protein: CASSLGGPSNEQYF
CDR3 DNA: TGTGCCAGCAGTTTAGGCGGGCCGAGCAATGAGCAGTACTTC

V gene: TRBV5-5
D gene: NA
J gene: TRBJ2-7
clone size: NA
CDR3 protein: CASSLAFEKIYEQYF
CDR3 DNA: TGTGCCAGCAGCTTGGCATTTGAGAAAATCTACGAGCAGTACTTC

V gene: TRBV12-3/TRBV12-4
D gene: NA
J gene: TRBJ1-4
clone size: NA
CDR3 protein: CASSSGDSSNEKLFF
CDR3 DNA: TGTGCCAGCAGTTCTGGAGACAGTTCTAATGAAAAACTGTTTTTT

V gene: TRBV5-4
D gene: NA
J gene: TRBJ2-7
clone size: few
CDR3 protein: CASSEGRSSYEQYF
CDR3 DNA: TGTGCCAGCAGCGAAGGACGAAGCTCCTACGAGCAGTACTTC

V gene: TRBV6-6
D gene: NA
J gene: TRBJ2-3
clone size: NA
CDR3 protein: CASSGNRLGGTDTQYF
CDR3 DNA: TGTGCCAGCAGTGGAAATCGACTCGGGGGCACAGATACGCAGTATTTT

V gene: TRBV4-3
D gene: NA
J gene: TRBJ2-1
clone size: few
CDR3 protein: CASSQRLTGSYNEQFF
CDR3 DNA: TGCGCCAGCAGCCAACGCCTTACAGGGTCCTACAATGAGCAGTTCTTC

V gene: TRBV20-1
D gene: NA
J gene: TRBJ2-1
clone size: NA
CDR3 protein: CSARERQAYNEQFF
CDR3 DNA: TGCAGTGCTAGAGAACGTCAGGCCTACAATGAGCAGTTCTTC

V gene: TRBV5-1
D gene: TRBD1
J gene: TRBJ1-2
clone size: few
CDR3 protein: CASSVRTGEFYGYTF
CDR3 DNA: TGCGCCAGCAGCGTACGGACAGGGGAATTCTATGGCTACACCTTC

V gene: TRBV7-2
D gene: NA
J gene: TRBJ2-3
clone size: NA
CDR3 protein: CASSLQTRPDTQYF
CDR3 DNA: TGTGCCAGCAGCCTCCAGACCCGGCCAGATACGCAGTATTTT

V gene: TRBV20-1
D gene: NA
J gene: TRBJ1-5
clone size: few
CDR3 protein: CSAKDGSSNQPQHF
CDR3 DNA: TGCAGTGCTAAAGACGGCAGTAGCAATCAGCCCCAGCATTTT

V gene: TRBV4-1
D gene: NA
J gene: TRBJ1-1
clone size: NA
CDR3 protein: CASSQSTGGAFF
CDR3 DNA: TGCGCCAGCAGCCAGAGTACCGGGGGAGCTTTCTTT

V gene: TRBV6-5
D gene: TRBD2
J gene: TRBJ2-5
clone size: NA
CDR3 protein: CASSPGSVRTSVTQYF
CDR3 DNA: TGTGCCAGCAGCCCAGGTAGTGTCCGGACTAGTGTTACCCAGTACTTC

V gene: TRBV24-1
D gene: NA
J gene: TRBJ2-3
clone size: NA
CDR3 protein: CATSPTYTDTQYF
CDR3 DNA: TGTGCCACCAGTCCGACTTATACAGATACGCAGTATTTT

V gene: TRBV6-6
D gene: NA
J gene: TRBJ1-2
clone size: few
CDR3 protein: CASSPDILGYTF
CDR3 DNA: TGTGCCAGCAGTCCCGACATACTCGGCTACACCTTC

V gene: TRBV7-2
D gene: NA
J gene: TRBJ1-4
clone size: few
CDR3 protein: CASSLDVGFEKLFF
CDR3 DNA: TGTGCCAGCAGCTTAGATGTAGGGTTTGAAAAACTGTTTTTT

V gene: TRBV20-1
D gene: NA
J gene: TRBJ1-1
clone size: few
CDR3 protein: CSARRWTGVGRTEAFF
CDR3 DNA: TGCAGTGCTAGGCGATGGACGGGGGTAGGGAGGACTGAAGCTTTCTTT

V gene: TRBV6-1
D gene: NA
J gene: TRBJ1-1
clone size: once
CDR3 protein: CASSEAGREERAFF
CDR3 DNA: TGTGCCAGCAGTGAAGCGGGCAGGGAGGAAAGAGCTTTCTTT

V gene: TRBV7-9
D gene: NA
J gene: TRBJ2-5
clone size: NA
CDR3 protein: CASSARHFQETQYF
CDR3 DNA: TGTGCCAGCAGCGCCCGGCACTTCCAAGAGACCCAGTACTTC

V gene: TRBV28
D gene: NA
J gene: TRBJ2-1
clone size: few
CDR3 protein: CASSLGGYVGNEQFF
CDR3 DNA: TGTGCCAGCAGTTTGGGGGGTTACGTGGGCAATGAGCAGTTCTTC

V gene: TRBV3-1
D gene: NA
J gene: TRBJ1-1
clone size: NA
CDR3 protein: CASSQDPVTEAFF
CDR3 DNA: TGTGCCAGCAGCCAAGATCCGGTCACTGAAGCTTTCTTT